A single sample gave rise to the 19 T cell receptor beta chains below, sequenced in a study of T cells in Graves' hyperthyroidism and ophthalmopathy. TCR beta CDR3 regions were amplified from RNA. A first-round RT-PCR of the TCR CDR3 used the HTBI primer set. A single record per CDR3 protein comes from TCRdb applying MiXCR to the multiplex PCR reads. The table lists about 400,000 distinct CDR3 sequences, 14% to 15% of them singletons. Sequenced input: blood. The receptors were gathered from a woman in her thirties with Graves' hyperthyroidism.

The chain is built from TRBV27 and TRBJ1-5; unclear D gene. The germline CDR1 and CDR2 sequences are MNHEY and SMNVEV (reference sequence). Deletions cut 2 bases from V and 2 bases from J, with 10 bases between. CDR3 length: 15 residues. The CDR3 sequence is CASSLAKSGNQPQHF. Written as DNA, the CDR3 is TGTGCCAGCAGTTTAGCGAAGTCTGGCAATCAGCCCCAGCATTTT.

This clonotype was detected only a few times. Written as DNA, the CDR3 is TGTTCTTCCCGGTACAGCGGGAATGAGCAGTTCTTC. Translated, it gives CSSRYSGNEQFF. The chain recombines TRBV2 with TRBJ2-1, with TRBD2 as a possible D gene (6 bases). The CDR3 totals 12 residues. Per germline, CDR1 SNHLY and CDR2 FYNNEI. Looking up the rest from reference TRBV2 and TRBJ2-1 gives the full variable domain: EPEVTQTPSHQVTQMGQEVILRCVPISNHLYFYWYRQILGQKVEFLVSFYNNEISEKSEIFDDQFSVERPDGSNFTLKIRSTKLEDSAMYFCSSRYSGNEQFFGPGTRLTVL.

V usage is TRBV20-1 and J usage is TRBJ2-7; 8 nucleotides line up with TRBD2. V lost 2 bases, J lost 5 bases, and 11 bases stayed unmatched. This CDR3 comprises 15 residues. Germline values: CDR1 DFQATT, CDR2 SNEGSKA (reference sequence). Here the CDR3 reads CSARPGGRTSHEQYF. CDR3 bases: TGCAGTGCTAGACCGGGGGGTCGGACTAGCCACGAGCAGTACTTC.

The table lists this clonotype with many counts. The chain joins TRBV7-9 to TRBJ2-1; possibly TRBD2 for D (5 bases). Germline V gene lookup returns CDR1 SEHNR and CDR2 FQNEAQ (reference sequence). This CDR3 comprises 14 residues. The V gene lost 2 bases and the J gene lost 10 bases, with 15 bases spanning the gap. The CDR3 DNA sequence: TGTGCCAGCAGCTTAAATCCGGAGGTCAGCGAGCAGTTCTTC. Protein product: CASSLNPEVSEQFF.

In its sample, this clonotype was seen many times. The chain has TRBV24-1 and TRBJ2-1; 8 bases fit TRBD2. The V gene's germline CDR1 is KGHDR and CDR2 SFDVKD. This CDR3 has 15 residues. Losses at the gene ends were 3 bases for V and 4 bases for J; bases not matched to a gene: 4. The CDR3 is CATSDVSGKYNEQFF. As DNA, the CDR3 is TGTGCCACCAGTGATGTTAGCGGGAAGTACAATGAGCAGTTCTTC.

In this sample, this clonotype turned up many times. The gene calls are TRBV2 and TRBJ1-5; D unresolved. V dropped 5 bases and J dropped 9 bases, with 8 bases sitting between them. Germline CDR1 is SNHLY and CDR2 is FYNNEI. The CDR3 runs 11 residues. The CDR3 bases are TGTGCCAGCAGTCTTGACGGGCCCCAGCATTTT. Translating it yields CASSLDGPQHF.

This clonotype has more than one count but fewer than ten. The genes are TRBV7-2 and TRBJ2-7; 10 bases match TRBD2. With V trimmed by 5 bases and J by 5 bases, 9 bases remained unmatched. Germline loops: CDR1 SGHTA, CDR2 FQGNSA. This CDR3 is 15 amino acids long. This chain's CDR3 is CASSLPSGSRNEQYF. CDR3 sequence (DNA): TGTGCCAGCAGCCTCCCTAGCGGGAGCAGGAACGAGCAGTACTTC.

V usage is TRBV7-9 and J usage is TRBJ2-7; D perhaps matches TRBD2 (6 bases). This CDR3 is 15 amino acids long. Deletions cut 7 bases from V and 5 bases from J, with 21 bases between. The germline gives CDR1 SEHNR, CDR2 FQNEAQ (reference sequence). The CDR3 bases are TGTGCCAGCAAGCGGGCGACCGGGATCTACCACGAGCAGTACTTC. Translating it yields CASKRATGIYHEQYF.

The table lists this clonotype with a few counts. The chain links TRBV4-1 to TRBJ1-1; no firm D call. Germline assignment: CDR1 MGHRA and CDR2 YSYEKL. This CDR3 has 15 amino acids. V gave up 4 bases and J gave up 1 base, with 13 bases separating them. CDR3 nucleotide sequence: TGCGCCAGCAGCCTTTACTTCGCGTGGAACACTGAAGCTTTCTTT. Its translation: CASSLYFAWNTEAFF.

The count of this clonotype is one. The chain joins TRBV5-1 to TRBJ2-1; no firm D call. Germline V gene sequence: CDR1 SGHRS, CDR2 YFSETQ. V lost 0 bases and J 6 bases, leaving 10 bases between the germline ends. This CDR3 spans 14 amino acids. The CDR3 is CASSLALQSNEQFF. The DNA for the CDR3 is TGCGCCAGCAGCTTGGCCTTACAAAGCAATGAGCAGTTCTTC.

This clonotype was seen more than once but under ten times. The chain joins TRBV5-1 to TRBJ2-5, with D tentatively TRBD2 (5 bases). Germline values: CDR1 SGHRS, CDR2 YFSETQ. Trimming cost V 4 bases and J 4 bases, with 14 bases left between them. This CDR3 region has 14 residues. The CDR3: CASSPTSRGETQYF. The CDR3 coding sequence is TGCGCCAGCAGCCCTACTAGTAGAGGAGAGACCCAGTACTTC.

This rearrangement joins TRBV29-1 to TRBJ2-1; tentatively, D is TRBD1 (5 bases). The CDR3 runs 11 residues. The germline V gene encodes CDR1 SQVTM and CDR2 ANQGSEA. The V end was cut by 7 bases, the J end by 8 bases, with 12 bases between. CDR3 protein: CSADQGHEQFF. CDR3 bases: TGCAGCGCCGACCAGGGTCATGAGCAGTTCTTC.

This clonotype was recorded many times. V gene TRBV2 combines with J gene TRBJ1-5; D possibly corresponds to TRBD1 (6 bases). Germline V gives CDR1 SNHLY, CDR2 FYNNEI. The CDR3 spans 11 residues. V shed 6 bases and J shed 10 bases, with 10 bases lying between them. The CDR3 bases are TGTGCCAGCAGCAGGGGCGGTCCCCAGCATTTT. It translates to CASSRGGPQHF. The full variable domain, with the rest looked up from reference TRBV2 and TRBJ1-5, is EPEVTQTPSHQVTQMGQEVILRCVPISNHLYFYWYRQILGQKVEFLVSFYNNEISEKSEIFDDQFSVERPDGSNFTLKIRSTKLEDSAMYFCASSRGGPQHFGDGTRLSIL.

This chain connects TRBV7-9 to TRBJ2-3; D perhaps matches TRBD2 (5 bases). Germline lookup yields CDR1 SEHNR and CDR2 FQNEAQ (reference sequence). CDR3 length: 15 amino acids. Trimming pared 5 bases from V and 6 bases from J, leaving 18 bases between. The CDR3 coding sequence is TGTGCCAGCAGCCGGGGTTTTGGGCCGTCCGATACGCAGTATTTT. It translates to CASSRGFGPSDTQYF.

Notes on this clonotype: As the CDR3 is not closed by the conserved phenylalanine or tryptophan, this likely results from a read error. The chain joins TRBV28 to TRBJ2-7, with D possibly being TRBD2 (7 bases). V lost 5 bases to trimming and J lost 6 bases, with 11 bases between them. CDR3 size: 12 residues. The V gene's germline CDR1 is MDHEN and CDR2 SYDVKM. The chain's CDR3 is CASSTRGGEQYL. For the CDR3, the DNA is TGTGCCAGCAGTACTAGGGGGGGCGAGCAGTACCTC.

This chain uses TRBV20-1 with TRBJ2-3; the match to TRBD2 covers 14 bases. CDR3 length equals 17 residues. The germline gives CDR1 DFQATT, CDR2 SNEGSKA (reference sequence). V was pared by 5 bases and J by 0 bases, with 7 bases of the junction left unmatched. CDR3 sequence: CSAWVTSGGASTDTQYF. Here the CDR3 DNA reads TGCAGTGCTTGGGTGACTAGCGGGGGGGCGAGCACAGATACGCAGTATTTT.

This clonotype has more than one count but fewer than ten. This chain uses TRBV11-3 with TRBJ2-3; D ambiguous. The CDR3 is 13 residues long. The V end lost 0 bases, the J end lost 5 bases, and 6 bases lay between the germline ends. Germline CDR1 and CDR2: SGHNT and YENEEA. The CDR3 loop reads CASSLDSEDTQYF. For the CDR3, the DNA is TGTGCCAGCAGCTTAGATTCAGAAGATACGCAGTATTTT.

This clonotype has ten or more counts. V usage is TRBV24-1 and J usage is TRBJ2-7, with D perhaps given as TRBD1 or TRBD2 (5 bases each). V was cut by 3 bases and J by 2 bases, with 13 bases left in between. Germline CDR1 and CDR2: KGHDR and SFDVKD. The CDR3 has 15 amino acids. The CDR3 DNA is TGTGCCACCAGTGATCCCCGGGACGGCACCTACGAGCAGTACTTC. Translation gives CATSDPRDGTYEQYF.

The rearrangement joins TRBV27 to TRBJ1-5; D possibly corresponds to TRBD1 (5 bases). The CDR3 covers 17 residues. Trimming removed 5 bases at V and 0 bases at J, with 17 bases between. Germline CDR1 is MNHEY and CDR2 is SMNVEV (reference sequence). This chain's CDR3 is CASSLRGGTHSNQPQHF. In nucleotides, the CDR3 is TGTGCCAGCAGTCTCCGGGGGGGAACGCATAGCAATCAGCCCCAGCATTTT.